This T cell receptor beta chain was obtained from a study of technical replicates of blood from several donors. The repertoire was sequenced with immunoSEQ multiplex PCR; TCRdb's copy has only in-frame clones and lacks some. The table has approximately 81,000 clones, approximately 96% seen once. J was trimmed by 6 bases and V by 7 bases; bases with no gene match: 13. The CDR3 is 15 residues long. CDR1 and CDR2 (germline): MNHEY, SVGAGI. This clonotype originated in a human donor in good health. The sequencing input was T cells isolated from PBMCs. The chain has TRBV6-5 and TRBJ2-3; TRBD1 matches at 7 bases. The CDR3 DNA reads TGTGCCAGCAAACTGACACAGGGGTACGGGGATACGCAGTATTTT. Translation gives CASKLTQGYGDTQYF.